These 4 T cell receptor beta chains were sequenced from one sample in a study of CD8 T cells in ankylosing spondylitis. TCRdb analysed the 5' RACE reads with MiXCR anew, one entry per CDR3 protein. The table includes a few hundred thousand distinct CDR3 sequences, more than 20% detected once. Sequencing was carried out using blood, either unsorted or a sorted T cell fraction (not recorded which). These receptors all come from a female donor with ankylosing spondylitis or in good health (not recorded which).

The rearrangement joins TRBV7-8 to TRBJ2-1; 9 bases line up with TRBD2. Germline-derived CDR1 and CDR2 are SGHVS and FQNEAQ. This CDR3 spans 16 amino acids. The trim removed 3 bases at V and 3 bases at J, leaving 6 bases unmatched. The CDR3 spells CASSFQASGNYNEQFF. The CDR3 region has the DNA TGTGCCAGCAGCTTTCAGGCTAGCGGGAACTACAATGAGCAGTTCTTC.

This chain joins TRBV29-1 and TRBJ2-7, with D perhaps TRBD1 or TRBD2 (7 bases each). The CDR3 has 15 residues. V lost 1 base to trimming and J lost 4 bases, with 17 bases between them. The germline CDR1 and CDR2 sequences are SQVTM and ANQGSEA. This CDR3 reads CSVEGGTEGGYEQYF. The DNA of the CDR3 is TGCAGCGTTGAAGGGGGGACAGAGGGAGGGTACGAGCAGTACTTC.

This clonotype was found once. Here the CDR3 DNA reads TGTGCCAGCTCACCCCTGGGGGGTCAAAACACTGAAGCTTTCTTT. Amino acids: CASSPLGGQNTEAFF. V gene TRBV18 combines with J gene TRBJ1-1, with D perhaps TRBD1 (5 bases). Trimming removed 3 bases from V and 2 bases from J, with 13 bases in between. CDR1 and CDR2 from the germline V gene are KGHSH and LQKENI. This CDR3 is built from 15 residues.

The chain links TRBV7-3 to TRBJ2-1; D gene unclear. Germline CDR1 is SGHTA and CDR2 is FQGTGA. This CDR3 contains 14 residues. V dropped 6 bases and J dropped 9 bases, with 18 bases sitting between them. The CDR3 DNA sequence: TGTGCCAGCAGTTTCTCCACAAGGTACGGTGAGCAGTTCTTC. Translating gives CASSFSTRYGEQFF.